What follows is one T cell receptor beta chain and its context. What it binds is not known. This entry comes from a study of identical twins. The CDR3 has 13 amino acids. Germline CDR1 SGHVS, CDR2 FNYEAQ. V was pared by 5 bases and J by 7 bases, with 15 bases between. Overall study results and limits: Models underpredicted monozygotic twin sharing of out-of-frame TCR alpha.

Each CDR3 protein is one row after TCRdb ran MiXCR on the 5' RACE reads. The sample has a few hundred thousand distinct CDR3 sequences, roughly 7.1% seen once; the top ten hold about 14%. The sample was also linked to a second study, of T cells expressing NK-cell markers. Turning to that study: Expanded NKG2C+ T cell clones had unclear HCMV specificity.

The chain combines TRBV7-6 with TRBJ2-7; the D is unclear. The origin of this receptor is a woman between 18 and 29 years old in good health. The sequenced sample consisted of CD8+ T cells sorted from blood. The CDR3, as DNA: TGTGCCAGCAGCCAGACTCTACCCGGGGAGCAGTACTTC. This codes for CASSQTLPGEQYF.